A single sample is the source of the 11 T cell receptor beta chains below, sequenced in a study of blood T cell repertoires in COVID-19. Assay used: immunoSEQ multiplex PCR; TCRdb lists only in-frame clones, some missing. The table lists just over 150,000 clones, 80% of them singletons. The specimen sequenced was peripheral blood. Receptors were obtained from a man in his sixties with acute or convalescent COVID-19.

The chain couples TRBV27 to TRBJ2-2, with 8 nucleotides matching TRBD1. The V segment lost 3 bases and the J segment 5 bases; nucleotides outside the gene matches: 5. The CDR3 covers 15 residues. In germline, CDR1 is MNHEY, CDR2 SMNVEV (reference sequence). The CDR3 region has the DNA TGTGCCAGCAGTTTGGGACAGGTTATGACCGGGGAGCTGTTTTTT. Encoded protein: CASSLGQVMTGELFF.

The chain couples TRBV27 to TRBJ1-2; 11 nucleotides align to TRBD1. The CDR3 is 14 amino acids. V lost 2 bases and J lost 7; bases outside the gene matches: 3. Germline V lookup: CDR1 MNHEY, CDR2 SMNVEV (reference sequence). CDR3 bases: TGTGCCAGCAGTTTACGGGGACAGGGGGGTGGCTACACCTTC. Residues: CASSLRGQGGGYTF.

The genes are TRBV19 and TRBJ1-4; 7 bases agree with TRBD1. CDR1 and CDR2 (germline): LNHDA, SQIVND (reference sequence). This CDR3 spans 16 amino acids. Trimming took 5 bases from V and 0 from J; bases not matched to a gene: 6. For the CDR3, the DNA is TGTGCCAGTAGTGCGGGACAGCGAGCAACTAATGAAAAACTGTTTTTT. The encoded protein is CASSAGQRATNEKLFF.

The chain links TRBV7-2 to TRBJ2-1; 8 bases are shared with TRBD2. CDR1 SGHTA and CDR2 FQGNSA come from the germline V gene. This CDR3 has 20 amino acids. V lost 0 bases and J lost 0; bases outside the gene matches: 13. This CDR3 reads CASSLAGSGAGALSYNEQFF. For the CDR3, the DNA is TGTGCCAGCAGCTTAGCAGGGTCGGGAGCGGGAGCTCTCTCCTACAATGAGCAGTTCTTC. Supplemented by reference TRBV7-2 and TRBJ2-1, the full variable domain reads GAGVSQSPSNKVTEKGKDVELRCDPISGHTALYWYRQSLGQGLEFLIYFQGNSAPDKSGLPSDRFSAERTGGSVSTLTIQRTQQEDSAVYLCASSLAGSGAGALSYNEQFFGPGTRLTVL.

This clone has just one count. The chain recombines TRBV5-1 with TRBJ1-6; 8 bases fit TRBD1. The CDR3 runs 15 residues. Germline-derived CDR1 and CDR2 are SGHRS and YFSETQ. Trimming took 4 bases from V and 7 from J; bases not matched to a gene: 7. CDR3 in amino acids: CASSLTGDVNSPLHF. The CDR3, as DNA: TGCGCCAGCAGCCTGACAGGGGATGTGAATTCACCCCTCCACTTT.

The V gene is TRBV6-6, the J gene TRBJ1-2, with TRBD1 as a possible D gene (5 bases). CDR1 is MNHNY and CDR2 is SVGAGI in the germline V gene (reference sequence). The CDR3 runs 13 residues. Trimming took 6 bases from V and 4 from J, leaving 12 bases between them. CDR3 bases: TGTGCCAGCAGCTCCCGGGGGACCTATGGCTACACCTTC. This sequence encodes CASSSRGTYGYTF.

V and J are TRBV11-2 and TRBJ2-3; 8 bases are shared with TRBD2. The CDR3 has 15 amino acids. Trimming removed 3 bases from V and 3 bases from J; junction bases left unmatched: 5. Germline-derived CDR1 and CDR2 are SGHAT and FQNNGV. The CDR3 loop is CASSFTSGFTDTQYF. The CDR3 nucleotides read TGTGCCAGCAGCTTTACTAGCGGTTTTACAGATACGCAGTATTTT.

The CDR3 DNA is TGTGCCAGCAGCGCCGGGGGAAACACAGATACGCAGTATTTT. Translating it yields CASSAGGNTDTQYF. The chain employs TRBV6-5 and TRBJ2-3, with D possibly being TRBD2 (6 bases). The CDR3 has 14 residues. Germline-derived CDR1 and CDR2 are MNHEY and SVGAGI. Trimming removed 6 bases at V and 2 bases at J, with 12 bases between.

The chain employs TRBV9 and TRBJ2-1; D is possibly TRBD2 (7 bases). The CDR3 is 15 amino acids. The germline gives CDR1 SGDLS, CDR2 YYNGEE. Trimming left V 3 bases short and J 4 bases short, with 14 bases between. The DNA of the CDR3 is TGTGCCAGCAGCGCTGGACTAGGGGGTTACAATGAGCAGTTCTTC. It is translated as CASSAGLGGYNEQFF.

This rearrangement joins TRBV28 to TRBJ1-2, with unresolved D. V lost 5 bases and J 4 bases, leaving 11 bases between the germline ends. Germline CDR1 and CDR2: MDHEN and SYDVKM. The CDR3 extends over 13 amino acids. The CDR3 here is CASSLGVTYGYTF. For the CDR3, the DNA is TGTGCCAGCAGTCTCGGAGTTACCTATGGCTACACCTTC.

This chain connects TRBV30 to TRBJ2-1, with TRBD1 matching 7 bases. The CDR3 totals 12 residues. With V trimmed by 2 bases and J by 8 bases, 3 bases remained unmatched. CDR1 is GTSNPN and CDR2 is SVGIG in the germline V gene (reference sequence). This chain's CDR3 is CAWSNRGYEQFF. The CDR3 nucleotides are TGTGCCTGGAGTAACAGGGGATATGAGCAGTTCTTC.